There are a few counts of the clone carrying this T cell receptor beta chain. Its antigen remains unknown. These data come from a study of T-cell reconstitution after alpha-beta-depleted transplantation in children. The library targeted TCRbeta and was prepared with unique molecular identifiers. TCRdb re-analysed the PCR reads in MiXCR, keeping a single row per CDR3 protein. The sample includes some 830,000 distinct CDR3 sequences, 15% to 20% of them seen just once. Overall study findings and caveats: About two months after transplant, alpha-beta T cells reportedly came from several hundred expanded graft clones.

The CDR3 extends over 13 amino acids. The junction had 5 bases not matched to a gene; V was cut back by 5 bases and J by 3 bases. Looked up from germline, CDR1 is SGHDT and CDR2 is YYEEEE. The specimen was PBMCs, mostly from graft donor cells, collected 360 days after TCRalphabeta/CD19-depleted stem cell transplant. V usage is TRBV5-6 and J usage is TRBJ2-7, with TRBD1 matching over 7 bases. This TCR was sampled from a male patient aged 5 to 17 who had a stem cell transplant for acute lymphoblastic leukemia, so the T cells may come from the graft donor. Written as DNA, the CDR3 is TGTGCCAGCAGACCGACAGGGTTCTACGAGCAGTACTTC. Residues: CASRPTGFYEQYF.